This T cell receptor beta chain stems from a study of beta chain features in type 1 diabetes. As for the study in general: Patients looked much like healthy donors when it came to age, gender and cell yields. There were 95 million to 110 million sorted cells examined across all samples.

Remarks on this clone: Its antigen remains unidentified.

Every isolated RNA sample was fully reverse transcribed, so sequencing captured expressed TCRB transcripts. The table came from immunoSEQ multiplex PCR; TCRdb's copy has only in-frame clones and leaves some out. The table records fewer than 70,000 clones, just under 65% of them present only once. Trimming removed 1 base from V and 3 bases from J, with 12 bases in between. This CDR3 is built from 15 residues. Per germline, CDR1 SGHTA and CDR2 FQGTGA. Study-level findings and limits: VDJ junctions from patients with type 1 diabetes contained fewer insertions and more deletions. TCRB CDR3s from Type 1 diabetes patients were moderately but significantly shorter in all four CD4+ subsets. Sequencing used cDNA, and cells with high TCR expression could therefore be over-represented.

The clonotype comes from a woman aged 30 to 39 with type 1 diabetes. The chain is built from TRBV7-3 and TRBJ1-1; D possibly corresponds to TRBD1 (5 bases). Sequencing used stem cell memory CD4+ T cells from blood. Written as DNA, the CDR3 is TGTGCCAGCAGCTTAAGGCGGGGCAGGGACACTGAAGCTTTCTTT. Translation gives CASSLRRGRDTEAFF.